The 32 T cell receptor beta chains reported below all come from one sample, sequenced in a study of cytomegalovirus exposure and HLA in healthy donors. PCR amplification relied on 60 Vbeta primers (plus 13 Jbeta primers). Sequencing was performed with immunoSEQ multiplex PCR; in TCRdb, only in-frame clones are kept and a portion is missing. The sample lists 120,000 or so clones; about 83% were seen once. The sample was PBMCs. These receptor sequences come from a man aged 25 to 45 in good health and CMV-seronegative.

Only a few counts were recorded for this clone. The V gene is TRBV10-1, the J gene TRBJ2-7; TRBD2 matches at 9 bases. This CDR3 comprises 14 residues. CDR1 is WNHNN and CDR2 is SYGVQD in the germline V gene (reference sequence). With 3 bases clipped from V and 4 bases from J, the junction kept 4 bases outside the gene matches. The DNA of the CDR3 is TGCGCCAGCAGTGAAGGGACTAGCAATTACGAGCAGTACTTC. Amino acid sequence: CASSEGTSNYEQYF.

CDR3 loop: CSVATSGGTYEQYF. The CDR3 DNA sequence: TGCAGCGTAGCAACTAGCGGGGGCACCTACGAGCAGTACTTC. This chain connects TRBV29-1 to TRBJ2-7; 11 bases map to TRBD2. The trim removed 6 bases at V and 2 bases at J, leaving 6 bases unmatched. Per the germline V gene, CDR1 is SQVTM and CDR2 is ANQGSEA. The CDR3 is 14 amino acids.

V is TRBV18 and J is TRBJ1-2; weak D call: TRBD1 (6 bases). In germline, CDR1 is KGHSH, CDR2 LQKENI. V gave up 0 bases and J gave up 8 bases, with 10 bases separating them. This CDR3 is 13 amino acids long. CDR3 in DNA: TGTGCCAGCTCACCACCACAGGGATGGGGCTACACCTTC. Amino acid sequence: CASSPPQGWGYTF. The full variable domain, in which reference TRBV18 and TRBJ1-2 provide the parts outside the CDR3, is NAGVMQNPRHLVRRRGQEARLRCSPMKGHSHVYWYRQLPEEGLKFMVYLQKENIIDESGMPKERFSAEFPKEGPSILRIQQVVRGDSAAYFCASSPPQGWGYTFGSGTRLTVV.

As DNA, the CDR3 is TGTGCCAGCAGCTTGGTTGGGACACCGAACACTGAAGCTTTCTTT. It specifies CASSLVGTPNTEAFF. The rearrangement links TRBV5-6 to TRBJ1-1, with a weak D call TRBD1 (6 bases). V dropped 0 bases and J dropped 1 base, with 10 bases sitting between them. The CDR3 is 15 residues long. Germline lookup yields CDR1 SGHDT and CDR2 YYEEEE.

The gene calls are TRBV7-2 and TRBJ2-2; weak D call: TRBD1 (5 bases). V was pared by 2 bases and J by 4 bases, with 8 bases between. The CDR3 has 14 amino acids. Germline CDR1 reads SGHTA; CDR2 reads FQGNSA. The CDR3 DNA follows: TGTGCCAGCAGCTTAAGACAGAGCACCGGGGAGCTGTTTTTT. Translation gives CASSLRQSTGELFF.

Turning to this clone: Other DNA variants within this sample encode the same CDR3. This rearrangement joins TRBV7-9 to TRBJ2-7; a weak D match, TRBD2 (6 bases). CDR3 length: 12 amino acids. Trimming pared 1 base from V and 7 bases from J, leaving 8 bases between. From germline, CDR1 is SEHNR and CDR2 FQNEAQ (reference sequence). CDR3 loop: CASSLGRGEQYF. The CDR3 DNA follows: TGTGCCAGCAGCTTAGGGCGGGGAGAGCAGTACTTC.

The chain uses TRBV12-5 and TRBJ1-2; D possibly corresponds to TRBD1 (5 bases). Trimming removed 3 bases at V and 7 bases at J, with 15 bases between. This CDR3 has 14 amino acids. Germline CDR1 LGHNT, CDR2 FRNRAP. CDR3 bases: TGTGCTAGTGGTTTCGCCCTCCCCAGGGTTGGCTACACCTTC. Translated: CASGFALPRVGYTF. Supplemented by reference TRBV12-5 and TRBJ1-2, the full variable domain reads DARVTQTPRHKVTEMGQEVTMRCQPILGHNTVFWYRQTMMQGLELLAYFRNRAPLDDSGMPKDRFSAEMPDATLATLKIQPSEPRDSAVYFCASGFALPRVGYTFGSGTRLTVV.

This sequence joins TRBV16 and TRBJ1-1; D uncertain. Germline-derived CDR1 and CDR2 are KGHSY and FQNENV. Trimming took off 0 bases at V and 0 bases at J, with 8 bases between the two ends. The CDR3 length is 15 residues. The CDR3 bases are TGTGCCAGCAGCCAATCAGTACAACTGAACACTGAAGCTTTCTTT. Its protein is CASSQSVQLNTEAFF.

The gene calls are TRBV5-6 and TRBJ2-7; TRBD1 agrees at 7 bases. The V gene end was trimmed by 3 bases and the J gene end by 2 bases; junction bases not matched to a gene: 14. Germline CDR1 SGHDT, CDR2 YYEEEE. This CDR3 region has 17 residues. The CDR3 bases are TGTGCCAGCAGCTCATTCCACCTCCGGGACAGCACCTACGAGCAGTACTTC. Translated: CASSSFHLRDSTYEQYF.

This clone appeared a single time. Other DNA variants within this sample encode the same CDR3. The chain employs TRBV30 and TRBJ2-7; D call uncertain. There are 11 residues in the CDR3. Trimming cost V 2 bases and J 5 bases, with 7 bases left between them. CDR1 GTSNPN and CDR2 SVGIG come from the germline V gene (reference sequence). The CDR3 sequence: CAWSPRDEQYF. CDR3 coding DNA: TGTGCCTGGAGTCCCCGCGACGAGCAGTACTTC.

CDR3 bases: TGTGCCAGCAGCAAAGAGGAGGGGTACGTGGGGCTAGCGGTTGTTTCTAGCACAGATACGCAGTATTTT. This sequence encodes CASSKEEGYVGLAVVSSTDTQYF. The J gene is TRBJ2-3, the V gene TRBV21-1; the D call in the table, TRBD2, was not verified against the DNA. TRBV21-1 is tagged as a pseudogene. The CDR3 length is 23 residues.

Only a few counts were recorded for this clone. CDR3 in amino acids: CASSLWVRGQFSYEQYF. The CDR3 DNA reads TGCGCCAGCAGCTTGTGGGTCAGGGGGCAATTTTCCTACGAGCAGTACTTC. The chain carries TRBV5-1 and TRBJ2-7, with 8 bases fitting TRBD1. The CDR3 runs 17 residues. Germline V lookup: CDR1 SGHRS, CDR2 YFSETQ. Unmatched junction bases numbered 10, after V lost 1 base and J lost 1 base.

The J gene is TRBJ2-7, the V gene TRBV7-6, with a weak D call TRBD2 (5 bases). The germline gives CDR1 SGHVS, CDR2 FNYEAQ. The germline V and J ends were trimmed by 0 bases and 3 bases, with 18 bases remaining between them. This CDR3 region has 17 residues. Here the CDR3 DNA reads TGTGCCAGCAGCTTAGCCCCCCCGGGAAGAAGTATCTACGAGCAGTACTTC. Its protein product is CASSLAPPGRSIYEQYF. Using reference TRBV7-6 and TRBJ2-7 for the parts outside the CDR3, the full variable domain is GAGVSQSPRYKVTKRGQDVALRCDPISGHVSLYWYRQALGQGPEFLTYFNYEAQQDKSGLPNDRFSAERPEGSISTLTIQRTEQRDSAMYRCASSLAPPGRSIYEQYFGPGTRLTVT.

A few counts support this clone. CDR3 in DNA: TGTGCCAGCAGCCCCTCACCGGGACAGGCAGACATTTACTCCTACGAGCAGTACTTC. Encoded protein: CASSPSPGQADIYSYEQYF. This chain connects TRBV14 to TRBJ2-7; 8 bases are a match to TRBD1. Germline CDR1 reads SGHDN; CDR2 reads FVKESK. With 4 bases clipped from V and 0 bases from J, the junction kept 17 bases outside the gene matches. CDR3 length: 19 residues.

The rearrangement links TRBV7-3 to TRBJ2-6; TRBD1 matches at 9 bases. The germline CDR1 and CDR2 sequences are SGHTA and FQGTGA. The length of the CDR3 is 16 residues. With V trimmed by 3 bases and J by 2 bases, 2 bases remained unmatched. The DNA of the CDR3 is TGTGCCAGCAGCTTGGACAGGGGTGCTGGGGCCAACGTCCTGACTTTC. Protein sequence: CASSLDRGAGANVLTF.

The rearrangement uses TRBV19 and TRBJ1-5; no clear D gene. This CDR3 region has 15 residues. Germline V lookup: CDR1 LNHDA, CDR2 SQIVND (reference sequence). Trimming removed 3 bases from V and 0 bases from J, with 9 bases in between. The CDR3: CASSMADYSNQPQHF. For the CDR3, the DNA is TGTGCCAGTAGTATGGCCGATTATAGCAATCAGCCCCAGCATTTT.

V usage is TRBV9 and J usage is TRBJ2-2; D may be TRBD2 (6 bases). V was cut by 4 bases and J by 4 bases, with 11 bases left in between. Germline V gene data show CDR1 as SGDLS and CDR2 as YYNGEE. The CDR3 extends over 14 amino acids. CDR3 residues: CASSLTGVTGELFF. DNA for the CDR3: TGTGCCAGCAGCTTGACGGGAGTCACCGGGGAGCTGTTTTTT. The variable domain in full, completed from reference TRBV9 and TRBJ2-2, reads DSGVTQTPKHLITATGQRVTLRCSPRSGDLSVYWYQQSLDQGLQFLIQYYNGEERAKGNILERFSAQQFPDLHSELNLSSLELGDSALYFCASSLTGVTGELFFGEGSRLTVL.

Of note for this clone: Other DNA sequences in the sample encode the same CDR3. This chain links TRBV5-4 with TRBJ2-5; 12 bases line up with TRBD2. The CDR3 runs 16 residues. V trimming: 0 bases; J trimming: 2 bases; junction bases outside the gene matches: 2. Germline V CDR1 and CDR2: SGHNT, YYREEE (reference sequence). In DNA form, the CDR3 reads TGTGCCAGCAGCTTGGGGCTAGCGGGGGGGCAAGAGACCCAGTACTTC. Its protein is CASSLGLAGGQETQYF.

This clone occurred once. This chain joins TRBV7-3 and TRBJ2-2; D possibly corresponds to TRBD2 (5 bases). The V and J ends lost 5 bases and 7 bases respectively, with 11 bases between them. Looked up from germline, CDR1 is SGHTA and CDR2 is FQGTGA. The CDR3 extends over 13 amino acids. The CDR3 bases are TGTGCCAGCAGCCCCTCCGAGGGCGGGGAGCTGTTTTTT. Translating gives CASSPSEGGELFF.

The CDR3 spells CASSLRGVPYEQYF. The CDR3 DNA sequence: TGCGCCAGCAGCCTTAGGGGCGTCCCCTACGAGCAGTACTTC. The chain uses TRBV4-1 and TRBJ2-7; possibly TRBD1 for D (5 bases). The germline CDR1 and CDR2 sequences are MGHRA and YSYEKL. The V end was cut by 4 bases, the J end by 2 bases, with 12 bases between. The CDR3 extends over 14 amino acids.

The chain employs TRBV5-1 and TRBJ1-2; D uncertain. The length of the CDR3 is 13 residues. V was shortened by 4 bases and J by 4 bases, with 11 bases between the two germline ends. CDR1 SGHRS and CDR2 YFSETQ come from the germline V gene. CDR3 loop: CASSPQQLYGYTF. CDR3 nucleotides: TGCGCCAGCAGCCCTCAACAGCTCTATGGCTACACCTTC.

The V gene is TRBV15, the J gene TRBJ2-2; 12 nucleotides agree with TRBD1. This CDR3 has 18 amino acids. Germline-derived CDR1 and CDR2 are LNHNV and YYDKDF (reference sequence). Germline trimming cut 7 bases from V and 6 bases from J; bases unmatched to any gene: 15. CDR3 amino acids: CATTLPRLGDRGPGELFF. CDR3 in DNA: TGTGCCACCACCCTCCCACGGCTGGGGGACAGGGGGCCCGGGGAGCTGTTTTTT.

V gene TRBV7-9 combines with J gene TRBJ1-5, with 8 bases identical to TRBD1. Trimming took 5 bases from V and 0 from J; bases not matched to a gene: 3. The CDR3 is 15 amino acids. Germline V gives CDR1 SEHNR, CDR2 FQNEAQ (reference sequence). CDR3 nucleotide sequence: TGTGCCAGCAGCCGGACAGGGAATAGCAATCAGCCCCAGCATTTT. It encodes CASSRTGNSNQPQHF.

J is TRBJ2-5 and V is TRBV28; 11 positions match TRBD2. The DNA end is more similar to TRBJ2-7, so the J call may be wrong. The CDR3 is 16 residues long. Per germline, CDR1 MDHEN and CDR2 SYDVKM. The CDR3 region is CASSLGGLAELYEQYF. The CDR3 DNA follows: TGTGCCAGCAGTTTAGGGGGACTAGCGGAACTGTACGAGCAGTACTTC.

This clone was observed a handful of times. The rearrangement uses TRBV25-1 and TRBJ1-2; TRBD1 might be the D (6 bases). The germline V and J ends were trimmed by 2 bases and 4 bases, with 11 bases remaining between them. The CDR3 is 14 residues long. Germline V gene lookup returns CDR1 MGHDK and CDR2 SYGVNS. The CDR3 loop is CASSELGAGYGYTF. The CDR3 coding sequence is TGTGCCAGCAGTGAACTGGGGGCGGGCTATGGCTACACCTTC.

The chain recombines TRBV28 with TRBJ2-3; 11 bases fit TRBD1. J was trimmed by 3 bases and V by 3 bases; bases with no gene match: 2. Germline lookup yields CDR1 MDHEN and CDR2 SYDVKM. This CDR3 spans 15 amino acids. The CDR3 spells CASSLDRGRTDTQYF. The DNA of the CDR3 is TGTGCCAGCAGTTTGGACAGGGGGCGGACAGATACGCAGTATTTT.

V gene TRBV6-4 combines with J gene TRBJ2-7, with D possibly matching TRBD2 (5 bases). The CDR3 spans 14 residues. V was cut by 3 bases and J by 0 bases, with 9 bases left in between. The germline V gene has CDR1 MRHNA and CDR2 SNTAGT. The DNA for the CDR3 is TGTGCCAGCAGTGAAACCAGCGGCTCCTACGAGCAGTACTTC. Its protein is CASSETSGSYEQYF.

This clone was found once. The V call is TRBV2, the J call TRBJ2-7; 7 bases line up with TRBD1. The trim removed 6 bases at V and 2 bases at J, leaving 7 bases unmatched. Germline CDR1 and CDR2: SNHLY and FYNNEI. The length of the CDR3 is 14 residues. The CDR3 coding sequence is TGTGCCAGCAGATTGACAGGGCCAACCTACGAGCAGTACTTC. This encodes CASRLTGPTYEQYF.

J is TRBJ1-1 and V is TRBV19; TRBD1 is a possible D gene (5 bases). The CDR3 is made up of 15 amino acids. V shed 3 bases and J shed 2 bases, with 13 bases lying between them. The V gene's germline CDR1 is LNHDA and CDR2 SQIVND (reference sequence). This CDR3 reads CASSISHTGNTEAFF. The CDR3 coding sequence is TGTGCCAGTAGTATCTCTCATACAGGTAACACTGAAGCTTTCTTT. Full variable domain (missing parts from reference TRBV19 and TRBJ1-1): DGGITQSPKYLFRKEGQNVTLSCEQNLNHDAMYWYRQDPGQGLRLIYYSQIVNDFQKGDIAEGYSVSREKKESFPLTVTSAQKNPTAFYLCASSISHTGNTEAFFGQGTRLTVV.

This clone turned up a few times. The rearrangement uses TRBV10-2 and TRBJ2-1; 7 positions agree with TRBD2. Losses at the gene ends were 7 bases for V and 0 bases for J; bases not matched to a gene: 15. This CDR3 spans 18 amino acids. Germline-derived CDR1 and CDR2 are WSHSY and SAAADI. The CDR3 bases are TGCGCCAGCACGGACATAGGGACTATGCGGAGCTCCTACAATGAGCAGTTCTTC. It codes for CASTDIGTMRSSYNEQFF.

J is TRBJ1-4 and V is TRBV27; 8 bases map to TRBD1. Germline assignment: CDR1 MNHEY and CDR2 SMNVEV (reference sequence). The V gene end was trimmed by 4 bases and the J gene end by 4 bases; junction bases not matched to a gene: 5. CDR3 size: 15 residues. As DNA, the CDR3 is TGTGCCAGCAGTTCCCCGGGACAGGTTAATGAAAAACTGTTTTTT. This sequence encodes CASSSPGQVNEKLFF.

V usage is TRBV18 and J usage is TRBJ2-1, with 8 positions matching TRBD1. The germline V gene encodes CDR1 KGHSH and CDR2 LQKENI. This CDR3 comprises 15 residues. Trimming took 5 bases from V and 2 from J; bases not matched to a gene: 5. Here the CDR3 reads CASSSTGEPYNEQFF. CDR3 DNA: TGTGCCAGCTCATCGACAGGGGAACCCTACAATGAGCAGTTCTTC. The full variable domain, rest sourced from reference TRBV18 and TRBJ2-1, is NAGVMQNPRHLVRRRGQEARLRCSPMKGHSHVYWYRQLPEEGLKFMVYLQKENIIDESGMPKERFSAEFPKEGPSILRIQQVVRGDSAAYFCASSSTGEPYNEQFFGPGTRLTVL.